This TCR beta chain was identified during a study of Ad26.COV2.S vaccination and SARS-CoV-2 variants. Across the study: This donor came from the COV1001 trial of Ad26.COV2.S. Study-wide results and caveats: Relative to placebo recipients, vaccine recipients exhibited elevated spike-specific TCR breadth. CD8+ and CD4+ T cells specific for spike reportedly responded with substantial breadth after vaccination.

The repertoire was sequenced with immunoSEQ multiplex PCR; TCRdb's copy has only in-frame clones and lacks some. The sample yields approximately 460,000 clones, 70% to 90% seen once. The treatment is: some 19 received Ad26.COV2.S at low or high dose, single or two shots; about five received placebo; per-sample allocation not given. At day 63 after the first vaccine or placebo injection, samples were drawn. The vaccine delivered Wuhan-strain SARS-CoV-2 spike through an Ad26 vector. The V end was cut by 3 bases, the J end by 5 bases, with 11 bases between. Germline-derived CDR1 and CDR2 are SGHVS and FQNEAQ. CDR3 length: 14 amino acids. A word on this clone: Its antigen is still unknown.

The material sequenced was peripheral blood, taken in a trial of Ad26.COV2.S vaccine versus placebo. The sequence derives from a person aged 18-60 years who received the Ad26.COV2.S COVID-19 vaccine or a placebo. V gene TRBV7-8 combines with J gene TRBJ2-1; D is perhaps TRBD2 (7 bases). The CDR3 DNA reads as TGTGCCAGCAGCTTCTGGGGGGGCGACAATGAGCAGTTCTTC. Protein: CASSFWGGDNEQFF.